The 27 T cell receptor beta chains given below trace back to one sample, sequenced in a study of response to subunit inactivated influenza vaccine. TCRdb reprocessed the RT-PCR reads via MiXCR and lists one record per CDR3 protein. The table has about 780,000 distinct CDR3 sequences, roughly 20% seen once. The sequences come from PBMCs from blood, collected 5 to 6 days after vaccination. Every receptor here comes from a man aged 45-65 years who received an inactivated influenza vaccine.

This clonotype was picked up a small number of times. J is TRBJ2-2 and V is TRBV28; 9 bases fit TRBD1. The CDR3 totals 17 residues. The V gene's germline CDR1 is MDHEN and CDR2 SYDVKM. V was clipped by 6 bases and J by 4 bases; unmatched bases: 12. CDR3 residues: CASRLRRTGAGTGELFF. The CDR3 DNA reads as TGTGCCAGCAGACTGCGTCGGACAGGGGCGGGCACCGGGGAGCTGTTTTTT.

There are many counts of this clonotype. This sequence joins TRBV11-2 and TRBJ1-3; no clear D gene. CDR1 and CDR2 from the germline V gene are SGHAT and FQNNGV. With 5 bases removed from V and 3 bases from J, the gap between germline ends came to 11 bases. The CDR3 spans 14 residues. The CDR3 loop reads CASSPGGSGNTIYF. The DNA of the CDR3 is TGTGCCAGCAGCCCGGGAGGGAGTGGAAACACCATATATTTT.

Remarks on this clonotype: Mismatch with germline at one junction end may stem from a read error. The chain joins TRBV20-1 to TRBJ2-2, with 13 positions matching TRBD2. Germline V gene lookup returns CDR1 DFQATT and CDR2 SNEGSKA (reference sequence). The CDR3 has 19 residues. The CDR3 sequence is CSARDLKTGTSGNAGELFF. CDR3 coding DNA: TGCAGTGCTAGAGACCTTAAAACTGGGACTAGCGGGAACGCCGGGGAGCTGTTTTTT.

V is TRBV4-3 and J is TRBJ1-4; D unresolved. The CDR3 runs 15 residues. Trimming took off 1 base at V and 8 bases at J, with 14 bases between the two ends. Germline CDR1 reads LGHNA; CDR2 reads YSLEER. The CDR3 spells CASSQAGNGKEKLFF. CDR3 nucleotides: TGCGCCAGCAGCCAAGCCGGAAACGGAAAGGAAAAACTGTTTTTT.

The chain carries TRBV7-9 and TRBJ2-4; tentatively, D is TRBD2 (5 bases). The germline CDR1 and CDR2 sequences are SEHNR and FQNEAQ (reference sequence). The V gene lost 3 bases and the J gene lost 4 bases, with 7 bases spanning the gap. This CDR3 has 13 amino acids. CDR3 DNA: TGTGCCAGCAGCTTGCCGGGAAAAAACATTCAGTACTTC. It codes for CASSLPGKNIQYF.

The V call is TRBV20-1, the J call TRBJ2-3, with 11 bases matching TRBD2. The V segment lost 6 bases and the J segment 2 bases; nucleotides outside the gene matches: 7. The germline gives CDR1 DFQATT, CDR2 SNEGSKA (reference sequence). This CDR3 has 15 amino acids. The CDR3 loop reads CSAQLAGEYTDTQYF. CDR3 nucleotide sequence: TGCAGTGCGCAACTAGCGGGGGAATACACAGATACGCAGTATTTT.

V gene TRBV7-9 combines with J gene TRBJ1-2; D gene ambiguous. Per germline, CDR1 SEHNR and CDR2 FQNEAQ (reference sequence). Trimming left V 5 bases short and J 0 bases short, with 13 bases between. The CDR3 length is 15 residues. The CDR3 protein is CASSPTARANYGYTF. The CDR3, as DNA: TGTGCCAGCAGCCCCACGGCGAGAGCTAACTATGGCTACACCTTC.

This chain links TRBV20-1 with TRBJ2-1; tentative D call: TRBD1 (5 bases). Germline lookup yields CDR1 DFQATT and CDR2 SNEGSKA (reference sequence). V was trimmed by 0 bases and J by 3 bases, leaving 12 bases between them. The CDR3 sequence is 15 residues long. For the CDR3, the DNA is TGCAGTGCTAGAGAAGGCAGGGCCGTCTACAATGAGCAGTTCTTC. This gives the protein CSAREGRAVYNEQFF.

The rearrangement links TRBV11-2 to TRBJ2-1; TRBD2 aligns across 10 bases. The J segment lost 16 bases and the V segment lost 6 bases, leaving 12 bases of the junction unmatched. CDR1 is SGHAT and CDR2 is FQNNGV in the germline V gene. This CDR3 contains 13 residues. In DNA, the CDR3 is TGTGCCAGCAGGCCGGCCAGCGGGAGGGCCGCATTCTTC. Protein: CASRPASGRAAFF.

This rearrangement joins TRBV7-9 to TRBJ1-1; D not certain. V dropped 3 bases and J dropped 4 bases, with 12 bases sitting between them. Germline CDR1 SEHNR, CDR2 FQNEAQ (reference sequence). This CDR3 spans 14 amino acids. CDR3 coding DNA: TGTGCCAGCAGCTTCATTGGGGAGGGCACTGAAGCTTTCTTT. Translating it yields CASSFIGEGTEAFF.

About this clonotype itself: The CDR3 does not close with the conserved phenylalanine or tryptophan, likely indicating a read error. This chain links TRBV10-3 with TRBJ2-1; 8 bases fit TRBD2. The CDR3 covers 13 residues. Per the germline V gene, CDR1 is ENHRY and CDR2 is SYGVKD. The junction had 6 bases not matched to a gene; V was cut back by 6 bases and J by 8 bases. CDR3 in amino acids: CAIRGLVFDEQFL. CDR3 nucleotides: TGTGCCATCAGGGGACTAGTGTTCGATGAGCAGTTCCTC.

The rearrangement uses TRBV20-1 and TRBJ2-5; 8 bases map to TRBD1. The ends lost 0 bases at V and 7 bases at J; junction bases unmatched: 25. Looked up from germline, CDR1 is DFQATT and CDR2 is SNEGSKA (reference sequence). The CDR3 length is 20 residues. This chain's CDR3 is CSARDLALPGQGGRLLTQYF. The CDR3 region has the DNA TGCAGTGCTAGAGATCTTGCACTCCCAGGACAGGGTGGTCGGTTGTTGACCCAGTACTTC.

This clonotype was observed a handful of times. The CDR3 protein is CASSLGPGLSNYGYTF. CDR3 DNA: TGTGCCAGCAGTTTGGGCCCCGGGCTATCAAACTATGGCTACACCTTC. The chain recombines TRBV28 with TRBJ1-2; D is uncertain. The germline gives CDR1 MDHEN, CDR2 SYDVKM. This CDR3 contains 16 residues. Trimming shortened V by 3 bases and J by 2 bases, and 16 bases separated the two germline ends.

This clonotype occurred a few times. This chain uses TRBV6-2 or TRBV6-3 with TRBJ1-1; TRBD1 is a possible D gene (5 bases). CDR3 length: 14 amino acids. CDR1 and CDR2 (germline): MNHEY, SVGEGT. V lost 6 bases to trimming and J lost 1 base, with 12 bases between them. The CDR3 nucleotides are TGTGCCAGCAGCCCCCTTGGGGGGAACACTGAAGCTTTCTTT. Encoded protein: CASSPLGGNTEAFF.

This clonotype was recorded a few times. This chain joins TRBV4-3 and TRBJ1-1, with a possible D match to TRBD1 (5 bases). V lost 3 bases, J lost 0 bases, and 17 bases lay in between. There are 17 residues in the CDR3. Germline values: CDR1 LGHNA, CDR2 YSLEER. The CDR3 nucleotides read TGCGCCAGCAGCCAGGATAGACAGCCATCGATGAACACTGAAGCTTTCTTT. This sequence encodes CASSQDRQPSMNTEAFF.

The sample holds a few counts of this clonotype. The gene calls are TRBV27 and TRBJ2-5; no definite D call. The CDR3 is 10 amino acids. V lost 8 bases, J lost 7 bases, and 8 bases lay in between. The germline gives CDR1 MNHEY, CDR2 SMNVEV (reference sequence). In DNA form, the CDR3 reads TGTGCCAGCCCCCGAGGGACCCAGTACTTC. Residues: CASPRGTQYF.

This clonotype was detected ten times or more. V and J are TRBV5-1 and TRBJ2-1; TRBD2 matches at 7 bases. V lost 0 bases and J lost 8; bases outside the gene matches: 5. CDR3 length equals 14 residues. The germline CDR1 and CDR2 sequences are SGHRS and YFSETQ. The CDR3 DNA sequence: TGCGCCAGCAGCTTGGGCGGGAGAGTCTATGAGCAGTTCTTC. Translated: CASSLGGRVYEQFF.

The rearrangement links TRBV7-2 to TRBJ1-3, with D uncertain. V was pared by 5 bases and J by 0 bases, with 11 bases between. There are 15 residues in the CDR3. The germline CDR1 and CDR2 sequences are SGHTA and FQGNSA. The CDR3 DNA follows: TGTGCCAGCAGCCATGGACCGAACTCTGGAAACACCATATATTTT. Residues: CASSHGPNSGNTIYF.

The chain joins TRBV4-1 to TRBJ1-5; a weak D match, TRBD1 (6 bases). This CDR3 has 14 residues. Germline V gene lookup returns CDR1 MGHRA and CDR2 YSYEKL. The V end lost 7 bases, the J end lost 0 bases, and 10 bases lay between the germline ends. The CDR3 DNA is TGCGCCAGCAACAGGGAGTATAGCAATCAGCCCCAGCATTTT. The encoded protein is CASNREYSNQPQHF.

The chain links TRBV29-1 to TRBJ2-2, with D possibly TRBD2 on 6 matching bases. The germline V and J ends were trimmed by 1 base and 2 bases, with 11 bases remaining between them. This CDR3 comprises 15 residues. Germline CDR1 SQVTM, CDR2 ANQGSEA. The CDR3 region has the DNA TGCAGCGTTGAAGGTTCGGGAGCCAACACCGGGGAGCTGTTTTTT. Translating it yields CSVEGSGANTGELFF.

V gene TRBV18 combines with J gene TRBJ2-1, with 7 bases fitting TRBD1. CDR1 is KGHSH, CDR2 LQKENI, per germline. The junction had 4 bases not matched to a gene; V was cut back by 2 bases and J by 3 bases. This CDR3 is built from 15 residues. CDR3 protein: CASSPRGGFYNEQFF. CDR3 nucleotides: TGTGCCAGCTCACCAAGAGGGGGCTTCTACAATGAGCAGTTCTTC.

In this sample, this clonotype turned up a few times. This chain uses TRBV30 with TRBJ1-1; D remains unclear. CDR3 length: 15 amino acids. CDR1 and CDR2 (germline): GTSNPN, SVGIG (reference sequence). The germline V and J ends were trimmed by 5 bases and 3 bases, with 19 bases remaining between them. CDR3 in amino acids: CAWGSLTLRYTEAFF. Written as DNA, the CDR3 is TGTGCCTGGGGTTCTTTGACACTCCGTTACACTGAAGCTTTCTTT.

This clonotype showed up just a few times. The chain couples TRBV12-3 or TRBV12-4 to TRBJ2-5; D gene uncertain. The germline V and J ends were trimmed by 6 bases and 7 bases, with 21 bases remaining between them. The CDR3 sequence is 15 residues long. CDR3 sequence reads: CASSFRMSYLRTQYF. The CDR3 DNA reads as TGTGCCAGCAGCTTTCGAATGAGCTACCTCCGGACCCAGTACTTC.

This clonotype was recorded a few times. The rearrangement joins TRBV6-1 to TRBJ2-1, with TRBD1 identical over 10 bases. J lost 8 bases, V lost 6 bases, and 7 bases had no gene match. Germline CDR1 and CDR2: MNHNS and SASEGT. The length of the CDR3 is 14 residues. The CDR3 region has the DNA TGTGCCAGCAGGATGACAGGGGGCGGGTATGAGCAGTTCTTC. This sequence encodes CASRMTGGGYEQFF.

In this sample, this clonotype turned up a few times. The chain recombines TRBV11-2 with TRBJ2-7; D is uncertain. The CDR3 consists of 13 residues. Germline V gene sequence: CDR1 SGHAT, CDR2 FQNNGV. Trimming left V 2 bases short and J 2 bases short, with 7 bases between. The CDR3 DNA follows: TGTGCCAGCAGCTTAAGTTTTACCTACGAGCAGTACTTC. As protein: CASSLSFTYEQYF.

This rearrangement joins TRBV6-5 to TRBJ2-7, with 7 bases identical to TRBD1. J lost 5 bases, V lost 0 bases, and 4 bases had no gene match. Germline V gives CDR1 MNHEY, CDR2 SVGAGI. The CDR3 spans 14 residues. CDR3 residues: CASSYSNRGDEQYF. DNA of the CDR3: TGTGCCAGCAGTTACTCGAACAGGGGAGACGAGCAGTACTTC.

The chain is built from TRBV6-5 and TRBJ2-2; D ambiguous. This CDR3 spans 12 amino acids. Deletions cut 6 bases from V and 5 bases from J, with 7 bases between. Germline CDR1 is MNHEY and CDR2 is SVGAGI. CDR3 loop: CASSRLTGELFF. For the CDR3, the DNA is TGTGCCAGCAGCAGACTGACCGGGGAGCTGTTTTTT.